The entry that follows covers one T cell receptor beta chain sequence. The antigen is unknown. Between the trimmed V and J ends, which lost 2 bases and 11 bases, there was a span of 21 bases. The germline gives CDR1 GTSNPN, CDR2 SVGIG (reference sequence). The CDR3 is 14 residues long. Sequencing used immunoSEQ multiplex PCR; TCRdb keeps in-frame clones, though not all of them. Among some 150,000 clones, 75% to 95% were seen once, and the ten largest hold approximately 3%. This specimen comes from a study of T cell responses to AZD1222 COVID-19 vaccine. Findings and limits, study-wide: The sample set comprised mostly white British donors with more females, and clonal diversity was possibly underestimated. Among vaccine-associated CD4 TCRs, coverage spanned spike, with dominance at 160-218 and 743-854. Within unmutated variant regions lay the reported targets of nearly half of spike-specific TCRs.

The source was peripheral blood, collected on day 0 of MenACWY control vaccination. V usage is TRBV30 and J usage is TRBJ1-1; possible D gene TRBD1, 5 bases. The receptor's source is an adult in good health. This chain's CDR3 is CAWSSPGGAYSAFF. The CDR3 DNA reads as TGTGCCTGGAGTTCTCCGGGTGGGGCCTACTCGGCTTTCTTT.